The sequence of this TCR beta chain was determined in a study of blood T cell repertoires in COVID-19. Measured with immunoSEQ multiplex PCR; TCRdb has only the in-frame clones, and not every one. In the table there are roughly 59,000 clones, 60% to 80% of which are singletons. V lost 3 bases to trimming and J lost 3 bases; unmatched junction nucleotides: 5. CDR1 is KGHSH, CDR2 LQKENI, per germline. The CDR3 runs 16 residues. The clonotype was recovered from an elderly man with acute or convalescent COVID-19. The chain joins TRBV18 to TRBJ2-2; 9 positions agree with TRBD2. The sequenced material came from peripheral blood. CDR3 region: CASSPRVAGDTGELFF. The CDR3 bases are TGTGCCAGCTCACCGCGGGTAGCGGGGGACACCGGGGAGCTGTTTTTT.